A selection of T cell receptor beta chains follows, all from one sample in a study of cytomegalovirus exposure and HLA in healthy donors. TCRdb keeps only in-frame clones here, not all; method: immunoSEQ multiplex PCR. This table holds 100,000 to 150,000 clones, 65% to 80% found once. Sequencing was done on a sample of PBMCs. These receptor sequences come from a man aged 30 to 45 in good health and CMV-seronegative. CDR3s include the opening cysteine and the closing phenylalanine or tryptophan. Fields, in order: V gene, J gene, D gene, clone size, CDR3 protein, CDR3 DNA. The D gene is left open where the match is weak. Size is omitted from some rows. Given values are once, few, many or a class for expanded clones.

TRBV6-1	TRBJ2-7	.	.	CASSEGSGLSSWLGEQYF	TGTGCCAGCAGTGAGGGCTCTGGACTTTCCTCATGGTTGGGCGAGCAGTACTTC
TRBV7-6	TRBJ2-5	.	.	CASSLDPGARGETQYF	TGTGCCAGCAGCTTAGACCCGGGAGCCCGAGGGGAGACCCAGTACTTC
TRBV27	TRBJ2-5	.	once	CASSLSGRETQYF	TGTGCCAGCAGTTTGAGTGGCAGGGAGACCCAGTACTTC
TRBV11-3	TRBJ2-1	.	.	CASSLAPSRNEQFF	TGTGCCAGCAGCTTAGCCCCTAGTCGCAATGAGCAGTTCTTC
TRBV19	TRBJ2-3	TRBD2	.	CASTLGGSTDTQYF	TGTGCCAGCACCTTGGGGGGGAGCACAGATACGCAGTATTTT
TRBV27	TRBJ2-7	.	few	CASSPLKTYEQYF	TGTGCCAGCAGTCCCCTAAAAACCTACGAGCAGTACTTC
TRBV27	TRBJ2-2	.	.	CASSKSKFMSGDSTGELFF	TGTGCCAGCAGTAAATCTAAGTTTATGTCGGGGGACAGCACCGGGGAGCTGTTTTTT
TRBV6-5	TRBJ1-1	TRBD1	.	CASSREDRPTEAFF	TGTGCCAGCAGTCGAGAGGACAGGCCCACTGAAGCTTTCTTT
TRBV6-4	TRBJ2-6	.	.	CASSGEPNGANVLTF	TGTGCCAGCAGTGGAGAGCCCAATGGGGCCAACGTCCTGACTTTC
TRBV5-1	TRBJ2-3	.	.	CASSLSGFDPDTQYF	TGCGCCAGCAGCTTGTCAGGGTTTGATCCAGATACGCAGTATTTT
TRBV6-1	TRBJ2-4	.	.	CASSYLGRGMNIQYF	TGTGCCAGCAGCTACCTCGGGCGGGGTATGAACATTCAGTACTTC
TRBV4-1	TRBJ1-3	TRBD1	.	CASSQEGTGAFSGNTIYF	TGCGCCAGCAGCCAGGAAGGGACAGGCGCTTTCTCTGGAAACACCATATATTTT
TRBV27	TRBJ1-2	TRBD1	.	CASSPLDRLDGYTF	TGTGCCAGCAGTCCATTGGACAGGCTTGATGGCTACACCTTC
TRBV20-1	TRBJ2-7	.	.	CSAREGYEQYF	TGCAGTGCTAGGGAGGGCTACGAGCAGTACTTC
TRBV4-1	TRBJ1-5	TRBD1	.	CASSQVGQHNQPQHF	TGCGCCAGCAGCCAAGTGGGACAGCACAATCAGCCCCAGCATTTT
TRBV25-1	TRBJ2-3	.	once	CASSEIQSTDTQYF	TGTGCCAGCAGTGAAATACAGAGCACAGATACGCAGTATTTT
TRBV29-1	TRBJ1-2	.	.	CSVEGEGIHGYTF	TGCAGCGTTGAAGGGGAGGGTATCCATGGCTACACCTTC
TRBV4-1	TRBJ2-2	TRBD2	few	CASSQVGGLAGVNTGELFF	TGCGCCAGCAGCCAAGTCGGGGGGCTAGCGGGAGTAAACACCGGGGAGCTGTTTTTT
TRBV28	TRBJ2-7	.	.	CASSLAASSYEQYF	TGTGCCAGCAGTTTAGCAGCTAGCTCCTACGAGCAGTACTTC
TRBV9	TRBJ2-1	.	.	CASSITTRGGGNEQFF	TGTGCCAGCAGCATTACCACTAGAGGGGGGGGGAATGAGCAGTTCTTC
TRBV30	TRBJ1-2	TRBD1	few	CAWSVVQGVLIGYTF	TGTGCCTGGAGTGTGGTCCAGGGGGTCCTGATCGGCTACACCTTC
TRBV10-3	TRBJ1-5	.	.	CAISDTATDHTGSNQPQHF	TGTGCCATCAGTGATACCGCCACGGACCATACGGGGAGCAATCAGCCCCAGCATTTT
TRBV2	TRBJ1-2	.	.	CASRETGRDTF	TGTGCCAGCAGGGAGACCGGTCGAGACACCTTC